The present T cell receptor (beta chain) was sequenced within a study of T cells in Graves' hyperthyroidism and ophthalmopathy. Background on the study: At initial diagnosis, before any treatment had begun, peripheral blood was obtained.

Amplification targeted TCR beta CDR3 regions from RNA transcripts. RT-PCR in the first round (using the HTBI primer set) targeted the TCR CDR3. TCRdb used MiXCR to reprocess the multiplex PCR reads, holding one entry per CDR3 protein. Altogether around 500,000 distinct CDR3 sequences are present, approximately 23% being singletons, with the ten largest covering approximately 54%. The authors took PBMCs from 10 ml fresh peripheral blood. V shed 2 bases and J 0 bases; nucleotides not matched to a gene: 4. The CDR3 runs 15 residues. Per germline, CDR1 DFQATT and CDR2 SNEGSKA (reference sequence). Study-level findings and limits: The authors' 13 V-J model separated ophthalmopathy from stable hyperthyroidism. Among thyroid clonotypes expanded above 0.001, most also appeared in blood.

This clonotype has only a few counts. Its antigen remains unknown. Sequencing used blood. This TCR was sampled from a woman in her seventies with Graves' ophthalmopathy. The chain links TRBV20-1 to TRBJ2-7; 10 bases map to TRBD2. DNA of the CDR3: TGCAGTGCTAGACTTACTAGCGGGAACTCCTACGAGCAGTACTTC. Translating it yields CSARLTSGNSYEQYF.